The sequence of this T cell receptor (beta chain) was determined in a study of siplizumab effects on memory and regulatory T cells. Here immunoSEQ multiplex PCR was the method, and the copy in TCRdb shows in-frame clones only, minus some. The sample lists over 100,000 clones, 80% to 95% occurring once. Per the germline V gene, CDR1 is LNHDA and CDR2 is SQIVND (reference sequence). This CDR3 contains 14 residues. Trimming took 6 bases from V and 0 from J, leaving 11 bases between them. The sequenced sample was non-Treg CD4+ T cells sorted from blood. The receptor's source is a human donor in good health. The chain has TRBV19 and TRBJ1-1; D unresolved. For the CDR3, the DNA is TGTGCCAGTAGACTCGTAGGCATGAACACTGAAGCTTTCTTT. The encoded protein is CASRLVGMNTEAFF. The variable domain in full, with the rest retrieved from reference TRBV19 and TRBJ1-1, is DGGITQSPKYLFRKEGQNVTLSCEQNLNHDAMYWYRQDPGQGLRLIYYSQIVNDFQKGDIAEGYSVSREKKESFPLTVTSAQKNPTAFYLCASRLVGMNTEAFFGQGTRLTVV.